These 3 T cell receptor beta chains were all obtained from the same sample, sequenced in a study of read filtering for tumor transcriptome and immune sequencing. This library used roughly 370 ng RNA and molecular barcoded adaptors spanning alpha/delta and beta/gamma chains. A single record per CDR3 protein comes from TCRdb applying MiXCR to the reads. The sample carries 7,000 to 10,000 distinct CDR3 sequences, roughly 15% recorded once. The sequenced sample was a population of CD138-negative cells sorted from bone marrow. The receptors come from a donor at least 40 years old with multiple myeloma.

This clonotype was counted at least ten times. The gene calls are TRBV20-1 and TRBJ1-5; maybe TRBD1 (6 bases). The CDR3 spans 13 residues. Germline V gene lookup returns CDR1 DFQATT and CDR2 SNEGSKA (reference sequence). Deletions cut 4 bases from V and 1 base from J, with 8 bases between. CDR3 nucleotide sequence: TGCAGTGCTATGGGGGCGAGCAATCAGCCCCAGCATTTT. Encoded protein: CSAMGASNQPQHF.

This clonotype was observed at least ten times. V and J are TRBV20-1 and TRBJ2-7, with 7 positions matching TRBD2. Germline CDR1 DFQATT, CDR2 SNEGSKA (reference sequence). The CDR3 loop spans 14 amino acids. V trimming: 0 bases; J trimming: 3 bases; junction bases outside the gene matches: 5. Here the CDR3 reads CSARDGAGVYEQYF. The CDR3 DNA follows: TGCAGTGCTAGAGATGGGGCGGGGGTCTACGAGCAGTACTTC.

This clonotype was counted between two and nine times. This may be a read error: a much more frequent sequence differs by one nucleotide. The chain recombines TRBV27 with TRBJ2-3; D gene ambiguous. The germline V gene has CDR1 MNHEY and CDR2 SMNVEV (reference sequence). The V gene lost 2 bases and the J gene lost 4 bases, with 10 bases spanning the gap. The CDR3 spans 14 residues. The CDR3 DNA is TGTGCCAGCAGTTTACAGTTTATCGCAGATACGCAGTATTTT. It translates to CASSLQFIADTQYF.